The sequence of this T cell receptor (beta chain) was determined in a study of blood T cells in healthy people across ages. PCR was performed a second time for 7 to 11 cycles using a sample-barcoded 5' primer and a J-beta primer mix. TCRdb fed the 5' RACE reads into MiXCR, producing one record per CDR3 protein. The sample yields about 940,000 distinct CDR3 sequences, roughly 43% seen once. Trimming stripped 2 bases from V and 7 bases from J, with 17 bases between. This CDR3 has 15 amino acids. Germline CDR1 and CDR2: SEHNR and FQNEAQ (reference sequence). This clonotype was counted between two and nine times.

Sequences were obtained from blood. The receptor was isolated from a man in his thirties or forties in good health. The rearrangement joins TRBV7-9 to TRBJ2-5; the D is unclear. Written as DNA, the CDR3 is TGTGCCAGCAGCTTATTCGAAGGCGCCAGTTGGACCCAGTACTTC. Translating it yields CASSLFEGASWTQYF.